This TCR beta chain was captured in a study of glioma-infiltrating T cells after dendritic cell vaccination. Points from the study as a whole: Higher pretreatment TIL content predicted longer progression-free time and survival. No direct clonality-survival link was found; a diverse polyclonal response may matter.

None of the glioblastoma patients had an isocitrate dehydrogenase mutation. The V gene lost 8 bases and the J gene lost 3 bases, with 13 bases spanning the gap. The length of the CDR3 is 13 residues. Germline V lookup: CDR1 LNHDA, CDR2 SQIVND (reference sequence). The primer mix had 60 V beta and 13 J beta primers. Data came from immunoSEQ multiplex PCR; TCRdb stores just in-frame clones and leaves some out. This table holds around 97,000 clones, about four fifths found once. Comment on this clone: Its specificity is not known.

The chain recombines TRBV19 with TRBJ1-1, with a weak D call TRBD1 (6 bases). The source material was blood, sampled before dendritic cell vaccination. This receptor was obtained from a human donor with glioblastoma. As DNA, the CDR3 is TGTGCCAGTCGTGCGGGGGCGGACACTGAAGCTTTCTTT. Its translation: CASRAGADTEAFF.